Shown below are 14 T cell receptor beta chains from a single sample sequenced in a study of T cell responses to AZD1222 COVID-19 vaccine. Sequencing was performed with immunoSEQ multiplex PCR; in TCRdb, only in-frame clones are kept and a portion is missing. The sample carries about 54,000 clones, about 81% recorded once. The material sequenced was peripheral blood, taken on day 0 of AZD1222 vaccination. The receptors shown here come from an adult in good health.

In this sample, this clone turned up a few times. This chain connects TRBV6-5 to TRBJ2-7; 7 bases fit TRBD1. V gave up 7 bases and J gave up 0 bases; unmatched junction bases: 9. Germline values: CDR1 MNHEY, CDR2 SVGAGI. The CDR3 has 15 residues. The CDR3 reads CASTRGDSGSYEQYF. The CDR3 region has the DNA TGTGCCAGCACCAGAGGGGACAGTGGCTCCTACGAGCAGTACTTC.

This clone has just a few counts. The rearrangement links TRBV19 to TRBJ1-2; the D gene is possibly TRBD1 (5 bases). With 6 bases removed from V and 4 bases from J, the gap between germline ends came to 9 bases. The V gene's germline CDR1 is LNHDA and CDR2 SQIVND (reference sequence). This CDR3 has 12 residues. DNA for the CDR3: TGTGCCAGTAGCCCCGGGGCCTATGGCTACACCTTC. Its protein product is CASSPGAYGYTF.

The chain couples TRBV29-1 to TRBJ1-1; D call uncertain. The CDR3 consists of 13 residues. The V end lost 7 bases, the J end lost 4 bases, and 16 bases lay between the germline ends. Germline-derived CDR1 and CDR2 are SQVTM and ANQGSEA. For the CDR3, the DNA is TGCAGCGGGTCGGAAGGCTGGGGCACTGAAGCTTTCTTT. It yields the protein CSGSEGWGTEAFF.

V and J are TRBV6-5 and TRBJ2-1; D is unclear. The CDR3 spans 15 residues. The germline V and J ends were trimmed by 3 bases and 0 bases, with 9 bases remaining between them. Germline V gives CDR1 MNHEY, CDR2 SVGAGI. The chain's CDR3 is CASSYRRGSYNEQFF. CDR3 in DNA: TGTGCCAGCAGTTATCGTCGCGGCTCCTACAATGAGCAGTTCTTC.

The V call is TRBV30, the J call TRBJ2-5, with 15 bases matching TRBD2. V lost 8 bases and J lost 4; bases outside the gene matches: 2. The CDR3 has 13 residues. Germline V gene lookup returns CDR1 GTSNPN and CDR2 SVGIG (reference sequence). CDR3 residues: CATGLAGGETQYF. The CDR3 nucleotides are TGTGCCACGGGACTAGCGGGAGGAGAGACCCAGTACTTC.

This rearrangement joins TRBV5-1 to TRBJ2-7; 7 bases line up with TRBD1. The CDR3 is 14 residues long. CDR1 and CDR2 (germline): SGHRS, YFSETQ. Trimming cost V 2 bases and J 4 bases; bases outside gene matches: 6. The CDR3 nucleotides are TGCGCCAGCAGCTTCGGGACAGAGCCTTACGAGCAGTACTTC. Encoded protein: CASSFGTEPYEQYF.

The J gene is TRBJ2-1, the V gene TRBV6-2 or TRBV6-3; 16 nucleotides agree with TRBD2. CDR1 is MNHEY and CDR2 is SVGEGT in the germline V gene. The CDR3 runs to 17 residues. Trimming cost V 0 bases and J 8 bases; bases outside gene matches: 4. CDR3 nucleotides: TGTGCCAGCAGTTACTCGATGGGACTAGCGGGGGGGGATGAGCAGTTCTTC. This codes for CASSYSMGLAGGDEQFF.

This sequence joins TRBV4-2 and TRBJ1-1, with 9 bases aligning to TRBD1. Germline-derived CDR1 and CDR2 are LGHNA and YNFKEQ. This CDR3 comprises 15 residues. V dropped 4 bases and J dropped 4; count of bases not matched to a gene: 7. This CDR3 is CASSRSTGGATEAFF. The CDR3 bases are TGTGCCAGCAGCCGATCGACAGGGGGTGCCACTGAAGCTTTCTTT.

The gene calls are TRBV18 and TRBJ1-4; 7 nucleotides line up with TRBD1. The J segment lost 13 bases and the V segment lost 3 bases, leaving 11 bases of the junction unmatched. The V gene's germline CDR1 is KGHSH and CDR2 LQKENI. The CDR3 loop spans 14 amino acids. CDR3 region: CASSPGQDPRGLFF. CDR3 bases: TGTGCCAGCTCACCCGGACAGGACCCGCGGGGACTGTTTTTT.

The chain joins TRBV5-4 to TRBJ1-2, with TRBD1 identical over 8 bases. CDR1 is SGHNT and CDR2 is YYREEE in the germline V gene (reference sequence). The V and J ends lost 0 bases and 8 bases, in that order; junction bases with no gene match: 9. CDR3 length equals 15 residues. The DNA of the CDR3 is TGTGCCAGCAGCTTGGGCCAGGGGGCCGCGGGGGGCTACACCTTC. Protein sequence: CASSLGQGAAGGYTF.

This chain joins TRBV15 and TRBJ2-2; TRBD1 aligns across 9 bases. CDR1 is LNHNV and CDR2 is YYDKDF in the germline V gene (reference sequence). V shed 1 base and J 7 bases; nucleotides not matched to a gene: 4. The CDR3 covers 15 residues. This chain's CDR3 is CATSRATGGGGELFF. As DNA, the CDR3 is TGTGCCACCAGCAGAGCGACAGGGGGAGGCGGGGAGCTGTTTTTT.

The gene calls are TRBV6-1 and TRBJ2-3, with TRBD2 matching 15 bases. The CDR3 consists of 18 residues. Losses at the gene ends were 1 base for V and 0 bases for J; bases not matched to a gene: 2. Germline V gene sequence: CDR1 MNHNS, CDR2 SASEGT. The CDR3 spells CASSEVGLAGGSTDTQYF. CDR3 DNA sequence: TGTGCCAGCAGTGAAGTTGGACTAGCGGGAGGGAGCACAGATACGCAGTATTTT.

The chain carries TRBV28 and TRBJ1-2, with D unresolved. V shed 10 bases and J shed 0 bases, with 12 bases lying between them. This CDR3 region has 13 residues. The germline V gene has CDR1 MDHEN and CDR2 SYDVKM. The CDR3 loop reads CATHVATNYGYTF. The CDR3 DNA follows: TGTGCCACCCACGTAGCTACTAACTATGGCTACACCTTC.

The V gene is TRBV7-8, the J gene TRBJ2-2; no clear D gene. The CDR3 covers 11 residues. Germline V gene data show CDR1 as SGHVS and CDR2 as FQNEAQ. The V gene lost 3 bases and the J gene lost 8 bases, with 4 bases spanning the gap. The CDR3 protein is CASSFVGELFF. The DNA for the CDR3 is TGTGCCAGCAGCTTCGTGGGGGAGCTGTTTTTT.